Following are 18 T cell receptor beta chains from one sample sequenced in a study of blood T cell repertoires in COVID-19. TCRdb's copy holds only in-frame clones and misses some; the assay was immunoSEQ multiplex PCR. The sample consists of approximately 250,000 clones, 86% of them appearing once. The specimen sequenced was peripheral blood. Receptors were obtained from a man aged 35 to 55 with active or convalescent COVID-19.

This clone was counted between two and nine times. The chain recombines TRBV3-1 (or the pseudogene TRBV3-2) with TRBJ2-7; TRBD2 matches at 10 bases. V lost 3 bases, J lost 5 bases, and 10 bases stayed unmatched. Germline CDR1 is LGHDT and CDR2 is YNNKEL (reference sequence). This CDR3 is 16 amino acids long. As DNA, the CDR3 is TGTGCCAGCAGCCACCTGGGGAGCGGGGGGGGAGACGAGCAGTACTTC. It yields the protein CASSHLGSGGGDEQYF.

The chain couples TRBV11-3 to TRBJ2-7, with a possible D match to TRBD2 (6 bases). The CDR3 spans 14 residues. Germline-derived CDR1 and CDR2 are SGHNT and YENEEA. Trimming took 3 bases from V and 2 from J, leaving 11 bases between them. CDR3 nucleotide sequence: TGTGCCAGCAGCTTGCTAGCGATACCCTACGAGCAGTACTTC. Residues: CASSLLAIPYEQYF.

The V and J genes are TRBV9 and TRBJ2-7; TRBD2 might be the D (7 bases). Germline V lookup: CDR1 SGDLS, CDR2 YYNGEE. The CDR3 sequence is 15 residues long. V was shortened by 0 bases and J by 5 bases, with 15 bases between the two germline ends. The CDR3 nucleotides are TGTGCCAGCAGCGTAGGCGGGGGCTCTCGGGACGAGCAGTACTTC. This encodes CASSVGGGSRDEQYF.

The chain carries TRBV14 and TRBJ1-1; D is unresolved. V dropped 2 bases and J dropped 5 bases, with 12 bases sitting between them. Germline V lookup: CDR1 SGHDN, CDR2 FVKESK. The length of the CDR3 is 14 residues. CDR3 sequence (DNA): TGTGCCAGCAGCCAAAGCGTGGGTTGGACTGAAGCTTTCTTT. This encodes CASSQSVGWTEAFF.

The J gene is TRBJ2-1, the V gene TRBV7-2; 9 positions match TRBD1. The CDR3 is 16 residues long. With 1 base clipped from V and 0 bases from J, the junction kept 1 base outside the gene matches. Per the germline V gene, CDR1 is SGHTA and CDR2 is FQGNSA. CDR3 region: CASSLVTGGSYNEQFF. As DNA, the CDR3 is TGTGCCAGCAGCTTAGTGACAGGGGGCTCCTACAATGAGCAGTTCTTC.

The chain is built from TRBV6-1 and TRBJ1-4, with 8 bases lining up with TRBD1. The CDR3 is 16 amino acids. V dropped 0 bases and J dropped 6; count of bases not matched to a gene: 6. Looked up from germline, CDR1 is MNHNS and CDR2 is SASEGT. The CDR3 DNA reads as TGTGCCAGCAGTGAAGCAGTGGACAGGGTGGATGAAAAACTGTTTTTT. Translating gives CASSEAVDRVDEKLFF.

This chain connects TRBV5-8 to TRBJ1-6, with a weak D call TRBD1 (5 bases). V was shortened by 2 bases and J by 6 bases, with 15 bases between the two germline ends. The CDR3 is made up of 16 amino acids. Germline-derived CDR1 and CDR2 are SGHTS and YDEGEE. The CDR3 sequence: CASSFPYLGRNSPLHF. Written as DNA, the CDR3 is TGTGCCAGCAGCTTCCCCTACCTGGGGCGTAATTCACCCCTCCACTTT.

The rearrangement links TRBV18 to TRBJ1-4; D is undetermined. Germline V gene sequence: CDR1 KGHSH, CDR2 LQKENI. Trimming shortened V by 6 bases and J by 3 bases, and 8 bases separated the two germline ends. The CDR3 totals 13 residues. The CDR3 is CASSRAANEKLFF. In nucleotides, the CDR3 is TGTGCCAGCTCCCGAGCTGCTAATGAAAAACTGTTTTTT.

This clone was counted a few times. This chain connects TRBV10-1 to TRBJ2-1, with 11 nucleotides matching TRBD2. This CDR3 region has 16 residues. V was clipped by 7 bases and J by 2 bases; unmatched bases: 7. Germline assignment: CDR1 WNHNN and CDR2 SYGVQD (reference sequence). The CDR3 DNA follows: TGCGCCAGCATCCCCGGGACTAGCGGAACCTACAATGAGCAGTTCTTC. Translating it yields CASIPGTSGTYNEQFF.

The chain couples TRBV3-1 (or the pseudogene TRBV3-2) to TRBJ1-1; TRBD1 agrees at 7 bases. Germline CDR1 reads LGHDT; CDR2 reads YNNKEL (reference sequence). This CDR3 has 14 residues. After removal of 5 bases from V and 3 bases from J, the junction contained 6 bases not matched to a gene. The CDR3 loop is CASSRQGMHTEAFF. The CDR3 bases are TGTGCCAGCAGCAGACAGGGCATGCACACTGAAGCTTTCTTT.

This chain joins TRBV6-1 and TRBJ2-2, with a weak D call TRBD1 (6 bases). The CDR3 has 17 amino acids. V lost 0 bases to trimming and J lost 1 base, with 12 bases between them. Germline CDR1 reads MNHNS; CDR2 reads SASEGT. The CDR3 DNA is TGTGCCAGCAGTGAAGCGGAAGGGACATTGAACACCGGGGAGCTGTTTTTT. The encoded protein is CASSEAEGTLNTGELFF.

The J gene is TRBJ2-2, the V gene TRBV11-3; 7 bases are a match to TRBD2. CDR1 SGHNT and CDR2 YENEEA come from the germline V gene. V gave up 7 bases and J gave up 4 bases; unmatched junction bases: 15. The CDR3 has 17 amino acids. Here the CDR3 DNA reads TGTGCCAGCAAAAAAGCGGGACGGAGGGGTGTCACCGGGGAGCTGTTTTTT. It translates to CASKKAGRRGVTGELFF. Using reference TRBV11-3 and TRBJ2-2 for the parts outside the CDR3, the full variable domain is EAGVVQSPRYKIIEKKQPVAFWCNPISGHNTLYWYLQNLGQGPELLIRYENEEAVDDSQLPKDRFSAERLKGVDSTLKIQPAELGDSAVYLCASKKAGRRGVTGELFFGEGSRLTVL.

The chain recombines TRBV10-3 with TRBJ2-7, with a possible D match to TRBD2 (5 bases). With 4 bases removed from V and 6 bases from J, the gap between germline ends came to 10 bases. The CDR3 is made up of 12 amino acids. Germline loops: CDR1 ENHRY, CDR2 SYGVKD. Here the CDR3 reads CAISAGYSEQYF. The CDR3 DNA reads TGTGCCATCAGTGCGGGATATAGCGAGCAGTACTTC.

This chain joins TRBV11-2 and TRBJ1-4; 8 bases agree with TRBD1. Per germline, CDR1 SGHAT and CDR2 FQNNGV. The CDR3 spans 14 residues. Trimming removed 5 bases from V and 8 bases from J; junction bases left unmatched: 7. The CDR3 protein is CASSQTGADEKLFF. In nucleotides, the CDR3 is TGTGCCAGCAGCCAGACAGGGGCAGACGAAAAACTGTTTTTT.

This clone has only one observation. The chain uses TRBV7-7 and TRBJ2-2; 10 bases match TRBD1. The CDR3 extends over 15 amino acids. Germline loops: CDR1 SSHAT, CDR2 FNYEAQ (reference sequence). V was clipped by 2 bases and J by 4 bases; unmatched bases: 1. The CDR3 sequence: CASSLRQGATGELFF. CDR3 DNA sequence: TGTGCCAGCAGCTTACGACAGGGGGCCACCGGGGAGCTGTTTTTT.

This chain uses TRBV11-3 with TRBJ2-2; maybe TRBD2 (6 bases). CDR3 length equals 15 residues. Germline loops: CDR1 SGHNT, CDR2 YENEEA. The ends were cut back, 0 bases at V and 5 bases at J, with 10 bases in the middle. CDR3 loop: CASSLDRGKTGELFF. Written as DNA, the CDR3 is TGTGCCAGCAGCTTAGATCGGGGGAAAACCGGGGAGCTGTTTTTT.

This clone was seen a few times. This chain links TRBV28 with TRBJ1-5; D uncertain. Trimming shortened V by 5 bases and J by 5 bases, and 10 bases separated the two germline ends. The CDR3 length is 13 residues. The germline gives CDR1 MDHEN, CDR2 SYDVKM. Here the CDR3 DNA reads TGTGCCAGCAGTAATAACATGGATCAGCCCCAGCATTTT. This gives the protein CASSNNMDQPQHF.

This clone was seen a handful of times. The rearrangement uses TRBV9 and TRBJ2-6; 7 nucleotides agree with TRBD1. Germline loops: CDR1 SGDLS, CDR2 YYNGEE. V trimming: 1 base; J trimming: 1 base; junction bases outside the gene matches: 8. The CDR3 is made up of 18 amino acids. The CDR3 reads CASSVYVQGTSGANVLTF. The CDR3 DNA reads as TGTGCCAGCAGCGTATATGTACAGGGGACGTCTGGGGCCAACGTCCTGACTTTC.